This TCR beta chain was sequenced in a study of tumor-infiltrating lymphocytes in primary liver carcinoma. Study background: There were roughly 3.65 to 7.5 million productive TCRbeta reads per sample, a yield similar across tissue types.

The CDR3 is 14 amino acids. Trimming left V 3 bases short and J 0 bases short, with 9 bases between. Unsorted whole blood supplied the blood RNA, and germline DNA was isolated too. TCR beta cDNA was prepared out of roughly 0.45 ug total RNA by means of a constant-region primer. Modified slightly, ARM-PCR produced TCR beta libraries over three nested multiplex PCR rounds. Both of the initial two PCR rounds ran for around 10 cycles and employed TRBV1-TRBV30 forward primers alongside a C-beta reverse primer. TCRdb ran MiXCR on the multiplex PCR reads and lists one entry per CDR3 protein. The sample yields more than 150,000 distinct CDR3 sequences, over 50% seen once. This clonotype was seen more than once but under ten times.

The rearrangement links TRBV12-3 or TRBV12-4 to TRBJ2-7; possibly TRBD2 for D (5 bases). The specimen was peripheral blood. The TCR comes from a man between 40 and 49 years old with primary liver carcinoma and hepatitis B virus infection. The CDR3 loop reads CASSFTGTSYEQYF. CDR3 DNA: TGTGCCAGCAGTTTTACGGGAACCTCCTACGAGCAGTACTTC.